Sequencing of this TCR beta chain was carried out in a study of monozygotic twins with inflammatory bowel disease. Donors gave approximately 2.5 ml of blood apiece. Using eight separate reactions per sample, the authors generated cDNA. Reanalyzing the 5' RACE reads, TCRdb keeps one entry per CDR3 protein, without DNA. This sample contains 350,000 to 400,000 distinct CDR3 sequences. The germline CDR1 and CDR2 sequences are SGHRS and YFSETQ. The CDR3 totals 15 residues. Study-wide results and caveats: Whereas healthy co-twins had higher TCRbeta diversity (inverse Simpson), IBD patients had lower diversity.

Note on this clonotype: What it recognizes is unknown.

The receptor was isolated from a human donor with ulcerative colitis or Crohn's disease, or a healthy co-twin of an affected twin (not recorded which). The specimen was blood. The rearrangement uses TRBV5-1 and TRBJ2-3. CDR3 protein: CASSLDTSSTDTQYF.